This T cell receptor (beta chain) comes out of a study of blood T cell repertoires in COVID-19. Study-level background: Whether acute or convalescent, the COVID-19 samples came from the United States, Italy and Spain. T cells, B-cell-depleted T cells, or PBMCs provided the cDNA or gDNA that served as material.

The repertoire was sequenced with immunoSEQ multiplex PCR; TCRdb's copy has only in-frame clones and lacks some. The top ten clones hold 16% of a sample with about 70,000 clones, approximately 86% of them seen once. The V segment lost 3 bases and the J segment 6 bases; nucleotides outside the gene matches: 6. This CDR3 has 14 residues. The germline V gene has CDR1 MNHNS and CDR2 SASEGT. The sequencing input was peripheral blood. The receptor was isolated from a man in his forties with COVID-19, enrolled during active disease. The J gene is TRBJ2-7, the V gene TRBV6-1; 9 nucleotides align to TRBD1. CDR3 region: CASSDTGTGSEQYF. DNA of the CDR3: TGTGCCAGCAGTGATACCGGGACAGGGTCCGAGCAGTACTTC.